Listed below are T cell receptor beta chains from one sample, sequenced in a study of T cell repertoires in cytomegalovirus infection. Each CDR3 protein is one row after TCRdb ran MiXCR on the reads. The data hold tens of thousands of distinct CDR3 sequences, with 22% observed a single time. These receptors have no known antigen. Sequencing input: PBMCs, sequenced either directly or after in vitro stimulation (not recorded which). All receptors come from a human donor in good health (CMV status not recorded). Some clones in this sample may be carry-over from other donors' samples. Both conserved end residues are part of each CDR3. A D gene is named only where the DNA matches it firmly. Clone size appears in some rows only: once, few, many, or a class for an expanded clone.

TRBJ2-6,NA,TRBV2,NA,CASSEDGGANVLTF,TGTGCCAGCAGTGAAGATGGTGGGGCCAACGTCCTGACTTTC
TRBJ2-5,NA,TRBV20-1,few,CSARRSAETQYF,TGCAGTGCTAGACGTTCGGCGGAGACCCAGTACTTC
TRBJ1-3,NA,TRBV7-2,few,CASSLSAVSGNTIYF,TGTGCCAGCAGCTTATCGGCAGTCTCTGGAAACACCATATATTTT
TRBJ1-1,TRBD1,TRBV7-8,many,CASAKGSRQGRITEAFF,TGTGCCAGCGCTAAGGGGTCCCGACAGGGTCGAATAACTGAAGCTTTCTTT
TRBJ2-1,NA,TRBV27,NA,CASSRYNYNEQFF,TGTGCCAGCAGCCGCTACAACTACAATGAGCAGTTCTTC
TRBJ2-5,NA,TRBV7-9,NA,CASSFIHPLGETQYF,TGTGCCAGCAGCTTTATCCACCCCCTAGGGGAGACCCAGTACTTC
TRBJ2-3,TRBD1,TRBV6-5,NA,CASSYTGQLADTQYF,TGTGCCAGCAGTTACACGGGACAGCTCGCAGATACGCAGTATTTT
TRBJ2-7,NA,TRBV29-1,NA,CSVARGTITNYEQYF,TGCAGCGTTGCTCGGGGAACAATAACGAACTACGAGCAGTACTTC
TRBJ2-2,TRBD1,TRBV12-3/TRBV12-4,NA,CASSLRLRGISNTGELFF,TGTGCCAGCAGTCTTCGTCTCAGGGGGATATCGAACACCGGGGAGCTGTTTTTT
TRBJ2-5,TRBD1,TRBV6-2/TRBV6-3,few,CASMRGGPPETQYF,TGTGCCAGCATGAGAGGGGGCCCTCCAGAGACCCAGTACTTC
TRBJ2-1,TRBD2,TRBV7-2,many,CASSAGTSRYNEQFF,TGTGCCAGCAGCGCAGGGACTAGCCGTTACAATGAGCAGTTCTTC
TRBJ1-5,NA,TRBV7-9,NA,CASSSYEGNQPQHF,TGTGCCAGCAGCTCTTACGAGGGCAATCAGCCCCAGCATTTT
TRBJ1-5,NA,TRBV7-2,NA,CASSLRGPRQPQHF,TGTGCCAGCAGCTTACGGGGGCCGCGTCAGCCCCAGCATTTT
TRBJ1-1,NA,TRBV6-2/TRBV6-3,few,CASSYQSTEAFF,TGTGCCAGCAGTTACCAGAGCACTGAAGCTTTCTTT
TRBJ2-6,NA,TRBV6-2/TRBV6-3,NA,CASSYGGDRWKSGANVLTF,TGTGCCAGCAGTTACGGGGGGGACAGGTGGAAGTCTGGGGCCAACGTCCTGACTTTC
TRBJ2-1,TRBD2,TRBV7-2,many,CASSPTLAGGRNEQFF,TGTGCCAGCAGTCCGACGTTAGCGGGAGGGCGCAATGAGCAGTTCTTC
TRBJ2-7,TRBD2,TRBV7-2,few,CASSRSGTSGLYEQYF,TGTGCCAGCAGCCGCTCCGGGACTAGCGGGCTCTACGAGCAGTACTTC